The source of this TCR beta chain is a study of identical twins. Only a few counts were recorded for this clonotype. Germline assignment: CDR1 SGHTS and CDR2 YDEGEE. The CDR3 loop spans 13 amino acids. The ends were cut back, 2 bases at V and 8 bases at J, with 11 bases in the middle. TCRdb called the 5' RACE reads again in MiXCR, with one record for every CDR3 protein. The sample has roughly 490,000 distinct CDR3 sequences, around 15% seen once. The same specimen was also included in a second study, on yellow fever vaccine responses in identical twins.

The origin of this receptor is a woman aged 18-29 years in good health. Sequencing was done on a sample of CD4+ T cells sorted from blood. The J gene is TRBJ2-1, the V gene TRBV5-8, with a weak D call TRBD1 (6 bases). The CDR3 is CASSLEQGYEQFF. CDR3 DNA: TGTGCCAGCAGCTTAGAACAGGGCTATGAGCAGTTCTTC.